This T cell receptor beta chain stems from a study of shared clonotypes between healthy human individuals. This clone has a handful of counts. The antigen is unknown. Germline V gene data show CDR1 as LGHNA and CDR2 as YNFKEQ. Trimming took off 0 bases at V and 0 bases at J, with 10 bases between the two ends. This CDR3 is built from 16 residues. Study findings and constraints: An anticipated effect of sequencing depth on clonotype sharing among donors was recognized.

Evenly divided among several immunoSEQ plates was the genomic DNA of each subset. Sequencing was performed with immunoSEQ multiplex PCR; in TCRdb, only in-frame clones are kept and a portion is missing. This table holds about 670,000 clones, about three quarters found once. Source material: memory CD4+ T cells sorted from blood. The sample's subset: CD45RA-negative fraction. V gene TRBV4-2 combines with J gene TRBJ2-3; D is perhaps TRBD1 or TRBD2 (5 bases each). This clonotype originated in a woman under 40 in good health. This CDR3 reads CASSQDTGASTDTQYF. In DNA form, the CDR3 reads TGTGCCAGCAGCCAAGACACCGGGGCTAGCACAGATACGCAGTATTTT.